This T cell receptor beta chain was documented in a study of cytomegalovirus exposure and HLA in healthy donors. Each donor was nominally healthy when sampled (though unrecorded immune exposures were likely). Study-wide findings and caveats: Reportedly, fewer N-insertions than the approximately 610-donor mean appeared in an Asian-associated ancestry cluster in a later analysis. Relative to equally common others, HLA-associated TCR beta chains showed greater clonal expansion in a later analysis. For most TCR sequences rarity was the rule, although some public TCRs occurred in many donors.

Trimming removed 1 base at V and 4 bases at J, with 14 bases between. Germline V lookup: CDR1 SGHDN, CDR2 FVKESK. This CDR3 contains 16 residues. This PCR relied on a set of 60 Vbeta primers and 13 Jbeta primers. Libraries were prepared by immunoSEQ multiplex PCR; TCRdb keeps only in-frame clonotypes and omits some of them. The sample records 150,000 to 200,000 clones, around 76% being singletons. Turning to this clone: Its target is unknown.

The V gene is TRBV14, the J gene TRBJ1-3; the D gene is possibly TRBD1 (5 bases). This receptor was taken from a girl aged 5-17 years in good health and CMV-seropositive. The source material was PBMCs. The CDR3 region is CASSQGVYQGGNTIYF. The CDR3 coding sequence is TGTGCCAGCAGCCAAGGAGTCTACCAGGGCGGAAACACCATATATTTT.